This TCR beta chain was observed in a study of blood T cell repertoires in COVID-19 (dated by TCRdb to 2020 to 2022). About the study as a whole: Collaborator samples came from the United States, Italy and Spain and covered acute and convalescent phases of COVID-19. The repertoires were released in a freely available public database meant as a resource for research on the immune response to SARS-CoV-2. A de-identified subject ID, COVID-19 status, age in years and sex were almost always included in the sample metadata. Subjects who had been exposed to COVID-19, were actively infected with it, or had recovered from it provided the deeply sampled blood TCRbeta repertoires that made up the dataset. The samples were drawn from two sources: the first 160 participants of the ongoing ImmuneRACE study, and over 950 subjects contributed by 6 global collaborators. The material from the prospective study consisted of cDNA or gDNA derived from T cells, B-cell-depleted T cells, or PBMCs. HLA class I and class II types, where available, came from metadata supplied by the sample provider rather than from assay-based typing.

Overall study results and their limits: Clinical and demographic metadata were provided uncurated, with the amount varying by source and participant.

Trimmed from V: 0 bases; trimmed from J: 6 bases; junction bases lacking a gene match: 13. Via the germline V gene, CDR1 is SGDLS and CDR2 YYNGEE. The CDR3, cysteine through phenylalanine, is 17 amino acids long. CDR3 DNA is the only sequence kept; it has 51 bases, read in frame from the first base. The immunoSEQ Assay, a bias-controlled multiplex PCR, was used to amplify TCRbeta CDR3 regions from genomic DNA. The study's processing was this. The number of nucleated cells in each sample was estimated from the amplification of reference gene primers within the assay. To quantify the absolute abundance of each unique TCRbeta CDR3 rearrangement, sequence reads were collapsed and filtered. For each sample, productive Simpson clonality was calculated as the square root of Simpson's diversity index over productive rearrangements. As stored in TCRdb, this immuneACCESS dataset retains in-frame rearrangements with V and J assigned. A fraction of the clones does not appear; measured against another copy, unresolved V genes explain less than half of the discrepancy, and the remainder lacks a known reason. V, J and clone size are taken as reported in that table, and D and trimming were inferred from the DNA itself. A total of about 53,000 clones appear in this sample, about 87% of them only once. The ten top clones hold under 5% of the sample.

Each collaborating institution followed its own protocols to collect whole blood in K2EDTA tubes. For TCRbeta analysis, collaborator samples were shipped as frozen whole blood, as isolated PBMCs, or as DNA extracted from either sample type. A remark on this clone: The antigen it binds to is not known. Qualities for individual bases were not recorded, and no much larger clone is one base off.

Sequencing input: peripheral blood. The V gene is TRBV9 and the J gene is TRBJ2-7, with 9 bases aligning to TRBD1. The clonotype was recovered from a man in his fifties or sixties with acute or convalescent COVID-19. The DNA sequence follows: TGTGCCAGCAGCGTAGCCACCGTGGGGACAGGGTCTGTCGAGCAGTACTTC. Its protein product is CASSVATVGTGSVEQYF.